The 31 T cell receptor beta chains below all came from one sample that was sequenced in a study of metastatic and nonmetastatic thyroid tumors. TCRdb re-processed the PCR reads through MiXCR. The data contain roughly 71,000 clones, around 18% of them seen just once; the ten biggest clones take up around 13%. Before thyroid surgery, none of the patients had received any treatment. Material: blood. These receptors were obtained from a female donor with papillary thyroid cancer or a benign thyroid nodule (not recorded which). Some clones in this sample may be carry-over from other donors' samples.

The sample holds many counts of this clone. J is TRBJ2-4 and V is TRBV3-1; weak D call: TRBD1 (5 bases). V was pared by 4 bases and J by 1 base, with 23 bases between. The CDR3 sequence is 19 residues long. Per the germline V gene, CDR1 is LGHDT and CDR2 is YNNKEL (reference sequence). CDR3 bases: TGTGCCAGCAGCCGGCCTCAGGGTTGGGGTAGTTCGGCCAAAAACATTCAGTACTTC. This codes for CASSRPQGWGSSAKNIQYF.

This chain uses TRBV6-2 or TRBV6-3 with TRBJ2-7, with D tentatively TRBD1 (6 bases). Germline V lookup: CDR1 MNHEY, CDR2 SVGEGT. The V gene lost 7 bases and the J gene lost 9 bases, with 16 bases spanning the gap. The CDR3 extends over 12 amino acids. The chain's CDR3 is CASTSMGARQYF. CDR3 coding DNA: TGTGCCAGCACCTCGATGGGGGCGAGGCAGTACTTC.

This clone was recorded at least ten times. The chain has TRBV24-1 and TRBJ2-3; D is possibly TRBD2 (5 bases). This CDR3 comprises 13 residues. The germline gives CDR1 KGHDR, CDR2 SFDVKD. Trimming stripped 4 bases from V and 8 bases from J, with 12 bases between. Here the CDR3 DNA reads TGTGCCACCAGTGACAGACTAATCACTACGCAGTATTTT. It yields the protein CATSDRLITTQYF.

This chain uses TRBV20-1 with TRBJ1-4; tentatively, D is TRBD1 (6 bases). CDR1 and CDR2 (germline): DFQATT, SNEGSKA (reference sequence). This CDR3 region has 14 residues. With 0 bases removed from V and 5 bases from J, the gap between germline ends came to 10 bases. In nucleotides, the CDR3 is TGCAGTGCTAGAGATGTGCAGGGGAATGAAAAACTGTTTTTT. Its protein is CSARDVQGNEKLFF.

Many counts were recorded for this clone. The chain recombines TRBV12-5 with TRBJ2-2, with unresolved D. Trimming took 6 bases from V and 3 from J, leaving 14 bases between them. From germline, CDR1 is LGHNT and CDR2 FRNRAP. This CDR3 is 15 amino acids long. The CDR3 DNA reads as TGTGCTAGTGGCCAAGGATTGGTGGACACCGGGGAGCTGTTTTTT. Translated, it gives CASGQGLVDTGELFF.

This clone was recorded many times. Other nucleotide sequences in the sample specify the same CDR3. The chain recombines TRBV20-1 with TRBJ2-2; 7 nucleotides align to TRBD2. This CDR3 is 14 amino acids long. Germline lookup yields CDR1 DFQATT and CDR2 SNEGSKA (reference sequence). V shed 1 base, J shed 1 base, and the junction held 0 bases outside the gene matches. The CDR3 loop is CSARAGGNTGELFF. CDR3 coding DNA: TGCAGTGCTAGAGCGGGGGGGAACACCGGGGAGCTGTTTTTT.

This clone occurred many times. The rearrangement uses TRBV13 and TRBJ2-1, with D possibly matching TRBD2 (5 bases). V lost 5 bases, J lost 7 bases, and 15 bases lay in between. The CDR3 runs 14 residues. Germline V CDR1 and CDR2: PRHDT, FYEKMQ (reference sequence). CDR3 sequence reads: CASSLGLSGNEQFF. The CDR3 DNA is TGTGCCAGCAGCCTCGGACTTTCAGGAAATGAGCAGTTCTTC.

The chain recombines TRBV2 with TRBJ2-7, with 8 positions matching TRBD1. From germline, CDR1 is SNHLY and CDR2 FYNNEI. V gave up 6 bases and J gave up 4 bases; unmatched junction bases: 8. This CDR3 region has 14 residues. CDR3 DNA: TGTGCCAGCAGCGCGGACAGGGTACGATACGAGCAGTACTTC. As protein: CASSADRVRYEQYF.

The sample holds many counts of this clone. The rearrangement uses TRBV6-1 and TRBJ1-1; the D is unclear. The germline gives CDR1 MNHNS, CDR2 SASEGT. The CDR3 is made up of 15 amino acids. The V end was cut by 1 base, the J end by 0 bases, with 9 bases between. CDR3 bases: TGTGCCAGCAGTGAAGGAATTGAGCTGAACACTGAAGCTTTCTTT. Protein product: CASSEGIELNTEAFF.

The chain links TRBV6-1 to TRBJ2-5; D gene uncertain. The CDR3 is 19 residues long. V gave up 4 bases and J gave up 3 bases, with 27 bases separating them. Germline loops: CDR1 MNHNS, CDR2 SASEGT. The CDR3 here is CASSVYGLGIKRYKETQYF. CDR3 nucleotides: TGTGCCAGCAGTGTATACGGATTAGGAATTAAGAGGTACAAAGAGACCCAGTACTTC.

The chain joins TRBV5-1 to TRBJ1-2; no firm D call. The CDR3 covers 17 residues. Between the trimmed V and J ends, which lost 0 bases and 0 bases, there was a span of 15 bases. Germline CDR1 SGHRS, CDR2 YFSETQ. CDR3: CASSLGDMVMSNYGYTF. The CDR3 nucleotides read TGCGCCAGCAGCTTGGGCGACATGGTTATGTCTAACTATGGCTACACCTTC.

The rearrangement uses TRBV7-8 and TRBJ2-3; D gene unclear. CDR1 and CDR2 (germline): SGHVS, FQNEAQ. CDR3 length: 15 residues. Trimming cost V 1 base and J 0 bases, with 8 bases left between them. The CDR3 DNA reads TGTGCCAGCAGCTTAGAAGCGCCAAGCACAGATACGCAGTATTTT. Amino acid sequence: CASSLEAPSTDTQYF.

This clone has a count of ten or more. The chain combines TRBV28 with TRBJ2-5; no firm D call. Between the trimmed V and J ends, which lost 8 bases and 5 bases, there was a span of 21 bases. Germline CDR1 and CDR2: MDHEN and SYDVKM. The CDR3 consists of 15 residues. CDR3: CASHAADRMGETQYF. The CDR3 DNA sequence: TGTGCCAGCCACGCCGCTGACCGGATGGGGGAGACCCAGTACTTC.

This clone has at least ten counts. This rearrangement joins TRBV4-1 to TRBJ2-1, with a tentative D call TRBD1 (6 bases). The CDR3 covers 15 residues. V shed 3 bases and J shed 7 bases, with 16 bases lying between them. Germline V CDR1 and CDR2: MGHRA, YSYEKL. In DNA form, the CDR3 reads TGCGCCAGCAGCCACCCGGGACGCAGGGGAAATGAGCAGTTCTTC. Translated, it gives CASSHPGRRGNEQFF.

The V call is TRBV7-8, the J call TRBJ2-3; TRBD2 is a possible D gene (5 bases). Germline assignment: CDR1 SGHVS and CDR2 FQNEAQ. CDR3 size: 13 residues. V was cut by 8 bases and J by 0 bases, with 9 bases left in between. The CDR3 reads CASGPSSTDTQYF. The CDR3, as DNA: TGTGCCAGCGGCCCTAGCAGCACAGATACGCAGTATTTT.

On this clone: Since a much larger clone is just one base distant, this may be a read error. This chain joins TRBV20-1 and TRBJ2-1, with 9 bases that match TRBD2. The CDR3 is 16 amino acids. Germline V gene lookup returns CDR1 DFQATT and CDR2 SNEGSKA (reference sequence). V trimming: 8 bases; J trimming: 7 bases; junction bases outside the gene matches: 18. CDR3 sequence: CSLEGSSGDLRNEQFF. The CDR3 region has the DNA TGCAGTCTCGAGGGGTCTAGCGGGGATCTCCGAAATGAGCAGTTCTTC.

This clone was detected many times. V is TRBV6-5 and J is TRBJ2-1; possible D gene TRBD1, 5 bases. Germline V lookup: CDR1 MNHEY, CDR2 SVGAGI. CDR3 length equals 14 residues. Trimming cost V 0 bases and J 9 bases, with 12 bases left between them. CDR3 sequence: CASSYSSGLSEQFF. In DNA, the CDR3 is TGTGCCAGCAGTTACTCATCAGGGTTGAGTGAGCAGTTCTTC.

This clone has ten or more counts. The gene calls are TRBV7-2 and TRBJ1-5, with a weak D call TRBD1 (5 bases). V lost 7 bases, J lost 2 bases, and 12 bases lay in between. CDR3 size: 14 residues. Germline CDR1 SGHTA, CDR2 FQGNSA. The CDR3 nucleotides are TGTGCCAGCACGGGGGGGGGAGGCAATCAGCCCCAGCATTTT. This codes for CASTGGGGNQPQHF.

Many counts were recorded for this clone. J is TRBJ2-7 and V is TRBV7-9; weak D call: TRBD1 (5 bases). There are 14 residues in the CDR3. Germline V CDR1 and CDR2: SEHNR, FQNEAQ (reference sequence). Trimming cost V 2 bases and J 4 bases, with 12 bases left between them. CDR3: CASSLKGKGYEQYF. CDR3 DNA: TGTGCCAGCAGCTTAAAGGGGAAAGGTTACGAGCAGTACTTC.

This clone has a count of ten or more. The chain combines TRBV6-5 with TRBJ2-1, with 10 bases aligning to TRBD2. The CDR3 runs 16 residues. With V trimmed by 3 bases and J by 6 bases, 8 bases remained unmatched. CDR1 is MNHEY, CDR2 SVGAGI, per germline. In DNA form, the CDR3 reads TGTGCCAGCAGTTATAGAGGGACTAGCGCTATCAATGAGCAGTTCTTC. Its translation is CASSYRGTSAINEQFF.

This clone has a count of ten or more. The CDR3 coding sequence is TGTGCCACCAGTGATTTGAGGGAGGGGATCACCGGGGAGCTGTTTTTT. Translated, it gives CATSDLREGITGELFF. The V call is TRBV24-1, the J call TRBJ2-2; 7 bases match TRBD2. The V and J ends lost 0 bases and 4 bases, in that order; junction bases with no gene match: 4. CDR1 is KGHDR, CDR2 SFDVKD, per germline. There are 16 residues in the CDR3.

In this sample, this clone turned up many times. V usage is TRBV2 and J usage is TRBJ2-7; 9 bases fit TRBD1. This CDR3 is built from 14 residues. V was clipped by 3 bases and J by 4 bases; unmatched bases: 4. Germline V CDR1 and CDR2: SNHLY, FYNNEI. In DNA, the CDR3 is TGTGCCAGCAGTGACACAGGGGGCGCGTACGAGCAGTACTTC. Translation: CASSDTGGAYEQYF. Using reference TRBV2 and TRBJ2-7 for the parts outside the CDR3, the full variable domain is EPEVTQTPSHQVTQMGQEVILRCVPISNHLYFYWYRQILGQKVEFLVSFYNNEISEKSEIFDDQFSVERPDGSNFTLKIRSTKLEDSAMYFCASSDTGGAYEQYFGPGTRLTVT.

Ten or more counts support this clone. The DNA for the CDR3 is TGTGCCAGCAGCCCAGGGGGTAGAGGACACATGAACACCGGGGAGCTGTTTTTT. Amino acid sequence: CASSPGGRGHMNTGELFF. The chain joins TRBV9 to TRBJ2-2; 7 bases line up with TRBD1. This CDR3 is 18 amino acids long. Germline lookup yields CDR1 SGDLS and CDR2 YYNGEE. The ends lost 4 bases at V and 1 base at J; junction bases unmatched: 13.

In its sample, this clone was seen many times. The V call is TRBV19, the J call TRBJ2-2, with D possibly matching TRBD1 (6 bases). Looked up from germline, CDR1 is LNHDA and CDR2 is SQIVND (reference sequence). The V end lost 3 bases, the J end lost 4 bases, and 15 bases lay between the germline ends. CDR3 length equals 16 residues. The DNA for the CDR3 is TGTGCCAGTAGTATGTTGGCAGGGGCGGGCACCGGGGAGCTGTTTTTT. It encodes CASSMLAGAGTGELFF.

The chain combines TRBV12-3 or TRBV12-4 with TRBJ2-5; D not resolved. This CDR3 is 13 amino acids long. With 3 bases removed from V and 3 bases from J, the gap between germline ends came to 8 bases. The CDR3 coding sequence is TGTGCCAGCAGTTTTCGGGCGGAAGAGACCCAGTACTTC. Amino acids: CASSFRAEETQYF.

This clone was counted ten times or more. The chain joins TRBV6-5 to TRBJ2-1, with D unresolved. CDR3 length: 17 amino acids. V was cut by 7 bases and J by 4 bases, with 23 bases left in between. CDR1 and CDR2 (germline): MNHEY, SVGAGI. CDR3 residues: CASTPHYPLEAYNEQFF. In nucleotides, the CDR3 is TGTGCCAGCACCCCCCATTACCCTTTAGAGGCTTACAATGAGCAGTTCTTC.

This clone was seen repeatedly, ten times or more. The V call is TRBV12-5, the J call TRBJ2-6; no clear D. Germline CDR1 LGHNT, CDR2 FRNRAP. The CDR3 spans 13 residues. Trimming left V 6 bases short and J 1 base short, with 4 bases between. DNA of the CDR3: TGTGCTAGTGGCCCGTCTGGGGCCAACGTCCTGACTTTC. Protein: CASGPSGANVLTF.

The chain has TRBV9 and TRBJ1-1, with a possible D match to TRBD1 (5 bases). This CDR3 has 14 amino acids. Germline CDR1 reads SGDLS; CDR2 reads YYNGEE. V was trimmed by 5 bases and J by 1 base, leaving 12 bases between them. In nucleotides, the CDR3 is TGTGCCAGCAGATCCGGGACGGCGAACACTGAAGCTTTCTTT. It specifies CASRSGTANTEAFF.

A remark on this clone: A much larger clone sits a single nucleotide away, making a read error possible. The chain couples TRBV7-9 to TRBJ1-1; D uncertain. Deletions cut 7 bases from V and 1 base from J, with 10 bases between. The CDR3 contains 13 residues. The germline V gene encodes CDR1 SEHNR and CDR2 FQNEAQ (reference sequence). The CDR3 sequence is CASILGPNTEAFF. CDR3 nucleotides: TGTGCCAGCATCCTTGGACCGAACACTGAAGCTTTCTTT.

This clone was counted a single time. One base away lies a much larger clone, so this may be a sequencing read error. V is TRBV9 and J is TRBJ1-4, with a tentative D call TRBD1 (6 bases). Germline V gene data show CDR1 as SGDLS and CDR2 as YYNGEE. V dropped 1 base and J dropped 9 bases, with 19 bases sitting between them. The CDR3 is 16 residues long. This CDR3 is CASSVRDRPLNQKLFF. The CDR3, as DNA: TGTGCCAGCAGCGTACGTGACAGGCCGCTGAATCAAAAACTGTTTTTT.

This clone was counted ten times or more. The rearrangement uses TRBV5-1 and TRBJ2-7, with 8 bases that match TRBD2. Germline V gene sequence: CDR1 SGHRS, CDR2 YFSETQ. This CDR3 has 22 amino acids. After removal of 2 bases from V and 4 bases from J, the junction contained 29 bases not matched to a gene. In nucleotides, the CDR3 is TGCGCCAGCAGCTTAGAGTCGTGGAGACCGGCATGGGGCGGGAGGCTGAATTACGAGCAGTACTTC. Amino acids: CASSLESWRPAWGGRLNYEQYF.